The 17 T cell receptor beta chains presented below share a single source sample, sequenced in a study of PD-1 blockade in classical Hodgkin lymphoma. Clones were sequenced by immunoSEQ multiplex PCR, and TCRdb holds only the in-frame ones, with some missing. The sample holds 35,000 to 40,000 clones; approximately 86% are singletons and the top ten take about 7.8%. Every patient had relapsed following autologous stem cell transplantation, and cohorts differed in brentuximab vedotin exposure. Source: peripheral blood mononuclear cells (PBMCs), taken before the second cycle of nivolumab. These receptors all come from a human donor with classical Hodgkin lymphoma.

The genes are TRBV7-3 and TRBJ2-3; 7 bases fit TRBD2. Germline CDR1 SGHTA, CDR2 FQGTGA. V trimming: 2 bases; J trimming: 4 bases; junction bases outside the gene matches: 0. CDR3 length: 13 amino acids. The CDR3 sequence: CASSLGGADTQYF. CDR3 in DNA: TGTGCCAGCAGCTTAGGGGGGGCAGATACGCAGTATTTT. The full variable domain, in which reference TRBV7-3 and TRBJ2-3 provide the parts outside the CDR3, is GAGVSQTPSNKVTEKGKYVELRCDPISGHTALYWYRQSLGQGPEFLIYFQGTGAADDSGLPNDRFFAVRPEGSVSTLKIQRTERGDSAVYLCASSLGGADTQYFGPGTRLTVL.

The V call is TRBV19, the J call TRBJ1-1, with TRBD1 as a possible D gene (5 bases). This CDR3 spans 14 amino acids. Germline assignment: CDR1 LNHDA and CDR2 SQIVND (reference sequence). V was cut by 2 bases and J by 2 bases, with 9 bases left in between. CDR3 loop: CASSIQGTNTEAFF. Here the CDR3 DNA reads TGTGCCAGTAGTATACAGGGTACCAACACTGAAGCTTTCTTT.

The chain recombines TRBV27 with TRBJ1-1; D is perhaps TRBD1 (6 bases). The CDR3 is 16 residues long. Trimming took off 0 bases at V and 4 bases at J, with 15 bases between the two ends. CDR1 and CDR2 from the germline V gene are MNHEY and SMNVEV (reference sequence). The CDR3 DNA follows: TGTGCCAGCAGTTTATCGTACGGGGGCGGGGGCACTGAAGCTTTCTTT. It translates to CASSLSYGGGGTEAFF.

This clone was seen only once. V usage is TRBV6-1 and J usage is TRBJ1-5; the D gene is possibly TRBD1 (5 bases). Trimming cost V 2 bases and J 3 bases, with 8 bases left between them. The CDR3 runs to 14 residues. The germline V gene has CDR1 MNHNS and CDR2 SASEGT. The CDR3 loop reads CASSEQGINQPQHF. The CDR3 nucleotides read TGTGCCAGCAGTGAACAGGGCATCAATCAGCCCCAGCATTTT.

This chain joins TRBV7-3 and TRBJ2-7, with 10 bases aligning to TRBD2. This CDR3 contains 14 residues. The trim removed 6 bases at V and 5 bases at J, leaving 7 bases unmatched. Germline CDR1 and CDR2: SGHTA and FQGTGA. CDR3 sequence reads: CASRLAGGLHEQYF. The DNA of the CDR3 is TGTGCCAGCAGGTTAGCGGGAGGTCTACACGAGCAGTACTTC.

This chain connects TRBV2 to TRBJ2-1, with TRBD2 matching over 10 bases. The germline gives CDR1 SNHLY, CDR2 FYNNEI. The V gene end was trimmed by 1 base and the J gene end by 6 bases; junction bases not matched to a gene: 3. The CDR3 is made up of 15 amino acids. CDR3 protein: CASSEGTSGFNEQFF. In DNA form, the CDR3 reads TGTGCCAGCAGTGAAGGGACTAGCGGTTTCAATGAGCAGTTCTTC.

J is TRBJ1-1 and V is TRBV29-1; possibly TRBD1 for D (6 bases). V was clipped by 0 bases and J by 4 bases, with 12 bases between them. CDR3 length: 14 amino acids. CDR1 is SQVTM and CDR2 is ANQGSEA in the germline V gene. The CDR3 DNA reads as TGCAGCGTTGAAGATCAGGGGTTTGGCACTGAAGCTTTCTTT. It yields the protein CSVEDQGFGTEAFF. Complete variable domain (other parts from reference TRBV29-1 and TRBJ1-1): SAVISQKPSRDICQRGTSLTIQCQVDSQVTMMFWYRQQPGQSLTLIATANQGSEATYESGFVIDKFPISRPNLTFSTLTVSNMSPEDSSIYLCSVEDQGFGTEAFFGQGTRLTVV.

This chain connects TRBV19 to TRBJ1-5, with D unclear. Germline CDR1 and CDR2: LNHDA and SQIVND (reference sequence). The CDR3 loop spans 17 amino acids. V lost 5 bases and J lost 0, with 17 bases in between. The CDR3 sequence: CASSLLEQNYSNQPQHF. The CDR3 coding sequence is TGTGCCAGTAGTCTCCTCGAACAGAATTATAGCAATCAGCCCCAGCATTTT.

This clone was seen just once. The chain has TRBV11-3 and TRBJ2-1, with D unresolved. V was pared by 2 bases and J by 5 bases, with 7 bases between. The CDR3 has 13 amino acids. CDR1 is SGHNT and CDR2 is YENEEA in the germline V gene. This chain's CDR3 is CASSLIEDNEQFF. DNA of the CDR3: TGTGCCAGCAGCTTAATCGAAGACAATGAGCAGTTCTTC.

CDR3 DNA sequence: TGTGCCAGCAGTTGGGCTGGGGCCAACGTCCTGACTTTC. As protein: CASSWAGANVLTF. This chain connects TRBV28 to TRBJ2-6; D is uncertain. Looked up from germline, CDR1 is MDHEN and CDR2 is SYDVKM. There are 13 residues in the CDR3. With 4 bases removed from V and 2 bases from J, the gap between germline ends came to 3 bases.

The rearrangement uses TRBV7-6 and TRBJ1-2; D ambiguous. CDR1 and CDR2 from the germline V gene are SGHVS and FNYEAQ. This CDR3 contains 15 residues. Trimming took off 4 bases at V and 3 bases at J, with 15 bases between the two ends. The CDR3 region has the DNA TGTGCCAGCAGCTACGACCAACCCCCCGACTATGGCTACACCTTC. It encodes CASSYDQPPDYGYTF.

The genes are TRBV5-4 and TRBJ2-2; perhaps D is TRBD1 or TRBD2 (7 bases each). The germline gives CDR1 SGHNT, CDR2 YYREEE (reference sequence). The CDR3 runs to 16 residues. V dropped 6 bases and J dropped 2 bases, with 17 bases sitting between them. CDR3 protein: CASTRGGGGNTGELFF. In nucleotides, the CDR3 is TGTGCCAGCACCCGAGGGGGCGGGGGAAACACCGGGGAGCTGTTTTTT.

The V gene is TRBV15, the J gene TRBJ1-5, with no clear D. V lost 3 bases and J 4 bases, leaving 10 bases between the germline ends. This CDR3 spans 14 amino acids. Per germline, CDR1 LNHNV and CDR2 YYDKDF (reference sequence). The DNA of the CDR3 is TGTGCCACCAGCAGGGCCCAGGTGAATCAGCCCCAGCATTTT. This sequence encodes CATSRAQVNQPQHF.

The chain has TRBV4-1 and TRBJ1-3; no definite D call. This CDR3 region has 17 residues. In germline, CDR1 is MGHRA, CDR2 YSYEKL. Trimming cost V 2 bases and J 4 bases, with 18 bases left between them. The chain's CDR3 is CASSQQGGKNLGNTIYF. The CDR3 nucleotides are TGCGCCAGCAGCCAACAAGGTGGTAAAAACTTAGGAAACACCATATATTTT.

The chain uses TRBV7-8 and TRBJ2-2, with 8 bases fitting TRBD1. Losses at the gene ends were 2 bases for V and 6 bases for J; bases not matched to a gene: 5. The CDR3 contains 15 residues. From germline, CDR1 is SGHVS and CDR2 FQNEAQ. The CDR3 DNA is TGTGCCAGCAGCTTATATGTACAGGGGGCCGGGGAGCTGTTTTTT. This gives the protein CASSLYVQGAGELFF.

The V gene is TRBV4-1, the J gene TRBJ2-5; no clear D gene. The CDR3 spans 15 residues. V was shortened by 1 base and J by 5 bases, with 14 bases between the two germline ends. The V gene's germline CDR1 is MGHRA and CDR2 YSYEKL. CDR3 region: CASSQGQAWAETQYF. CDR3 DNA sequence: TGCGCCAGCAGCCAAGGGCAGGCCTGGGCGGAGACCCAGTACTTC.

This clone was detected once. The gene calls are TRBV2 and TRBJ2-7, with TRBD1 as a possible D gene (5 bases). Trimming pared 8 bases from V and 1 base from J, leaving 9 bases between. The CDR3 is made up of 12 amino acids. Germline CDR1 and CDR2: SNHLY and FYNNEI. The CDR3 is CASLQGSYEQYF. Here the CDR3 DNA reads TGTGCCAGCCTGCAGGGATCCTACGAGCAGTACTTC.